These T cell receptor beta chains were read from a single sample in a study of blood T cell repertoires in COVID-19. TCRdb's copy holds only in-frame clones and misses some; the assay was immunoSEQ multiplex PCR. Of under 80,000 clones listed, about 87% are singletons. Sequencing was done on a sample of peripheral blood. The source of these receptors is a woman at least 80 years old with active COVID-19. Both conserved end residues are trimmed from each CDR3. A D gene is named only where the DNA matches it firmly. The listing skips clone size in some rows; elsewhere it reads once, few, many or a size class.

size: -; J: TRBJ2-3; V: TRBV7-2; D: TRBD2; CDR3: ASSYLTSVSSTDTQY
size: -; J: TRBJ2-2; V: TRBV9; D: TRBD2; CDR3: ASSVVRTSGRETGELF
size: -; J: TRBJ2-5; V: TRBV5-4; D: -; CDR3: ASSFNGGVEETQY
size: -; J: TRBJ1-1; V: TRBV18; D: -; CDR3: ASSVGGETEAF
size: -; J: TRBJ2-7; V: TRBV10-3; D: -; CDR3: AISASTPYEQY
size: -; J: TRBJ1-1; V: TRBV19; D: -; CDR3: ASSLGQPNTEAF
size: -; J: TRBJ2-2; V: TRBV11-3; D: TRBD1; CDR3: ASSLELGQTNTGELF
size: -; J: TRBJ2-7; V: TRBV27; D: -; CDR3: ASSAAGPRSEQY
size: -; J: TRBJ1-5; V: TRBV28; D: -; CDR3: ASSFLMGRIDQPQH
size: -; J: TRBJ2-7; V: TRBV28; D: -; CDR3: ASSLFSSSGEEQY
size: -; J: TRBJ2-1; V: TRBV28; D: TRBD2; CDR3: ASSFPGTSFHEQF
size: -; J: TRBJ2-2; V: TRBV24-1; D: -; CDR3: ATSGGGNTGELF
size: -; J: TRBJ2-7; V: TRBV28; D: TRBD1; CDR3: ASSSGQGYEQY
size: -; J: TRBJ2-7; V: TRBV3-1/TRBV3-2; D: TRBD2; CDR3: ASGTSGPNEQY
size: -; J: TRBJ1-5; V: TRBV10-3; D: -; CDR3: AISPGGATQPQH
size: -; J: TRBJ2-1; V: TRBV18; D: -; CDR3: ASSPTGLGQGNEQF
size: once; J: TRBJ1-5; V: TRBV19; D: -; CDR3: ASSIWGRNQPQH
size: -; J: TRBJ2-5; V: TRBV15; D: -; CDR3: ATSRHRSGRETQY
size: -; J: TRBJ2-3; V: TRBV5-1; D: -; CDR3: ASSGRTGNTDTQY
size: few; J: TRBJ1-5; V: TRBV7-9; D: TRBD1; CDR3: ASSITGQGNQPQH
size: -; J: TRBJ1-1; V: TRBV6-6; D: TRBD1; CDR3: ASSYGTGGTEAF
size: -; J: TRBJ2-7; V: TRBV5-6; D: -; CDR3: ASSEAPGEQY
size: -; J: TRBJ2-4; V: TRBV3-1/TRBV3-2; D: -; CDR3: ASSPSMRAKNIQY
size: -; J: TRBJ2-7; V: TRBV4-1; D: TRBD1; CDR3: ASSESGTGVDEQY
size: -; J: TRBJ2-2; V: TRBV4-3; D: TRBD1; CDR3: ASSPGQDPTGELF
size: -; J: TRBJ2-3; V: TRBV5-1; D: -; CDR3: ASNARAGSTDTQY
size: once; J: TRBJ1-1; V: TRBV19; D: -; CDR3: ASSPYAGQNTEAF
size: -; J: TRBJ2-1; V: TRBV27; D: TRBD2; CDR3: ASSLSGLAGVLNEQF
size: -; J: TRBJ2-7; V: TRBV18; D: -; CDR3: ASSSGQQAAYEQY
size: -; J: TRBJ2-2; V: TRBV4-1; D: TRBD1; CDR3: ASSQVRGGTGVGTGELF
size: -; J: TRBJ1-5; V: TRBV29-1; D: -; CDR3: SVRRGGVNQPQH
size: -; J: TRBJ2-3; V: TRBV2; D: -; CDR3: ASSKEAASGTDTQY
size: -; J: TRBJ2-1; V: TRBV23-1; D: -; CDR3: ASSQSSGPHHF
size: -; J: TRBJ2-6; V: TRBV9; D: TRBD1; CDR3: ASSVGPTGSGANVLT
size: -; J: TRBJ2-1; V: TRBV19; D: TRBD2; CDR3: ASTPGLAGVNEQF
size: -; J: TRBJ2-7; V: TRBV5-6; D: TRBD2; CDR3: ASSWEGGPYEQY
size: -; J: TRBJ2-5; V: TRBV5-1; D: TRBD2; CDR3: ASSQDVLPGGTQY
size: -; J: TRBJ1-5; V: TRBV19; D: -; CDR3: ASSPPGHAYQPQH
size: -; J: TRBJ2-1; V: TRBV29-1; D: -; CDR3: SVYDRRSYNEQF
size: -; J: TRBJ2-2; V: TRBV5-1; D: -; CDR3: ASSWGVPNTGELF
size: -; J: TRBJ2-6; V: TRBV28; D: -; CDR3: ASRVARSGANVLT
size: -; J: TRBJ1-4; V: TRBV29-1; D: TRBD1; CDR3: SVDWQGDEKLF
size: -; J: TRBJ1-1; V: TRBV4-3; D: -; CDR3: ASSQDLSLNTEAF
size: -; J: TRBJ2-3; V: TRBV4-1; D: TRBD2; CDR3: ASSQVSWEGTQY
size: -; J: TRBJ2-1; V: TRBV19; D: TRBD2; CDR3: ASNSGSVSEQF
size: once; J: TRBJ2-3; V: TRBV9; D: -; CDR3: ASSVLASNTDTQY
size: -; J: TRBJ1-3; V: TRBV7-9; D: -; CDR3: ASSVGGGGAGNTIY
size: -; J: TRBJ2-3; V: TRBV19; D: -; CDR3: ASSRADTDTQY
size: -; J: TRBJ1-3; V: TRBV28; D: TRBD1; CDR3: ASSSSGQGRNTIY
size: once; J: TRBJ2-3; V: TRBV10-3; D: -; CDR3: AISLGDTQY
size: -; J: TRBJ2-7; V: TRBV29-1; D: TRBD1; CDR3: SVGTGLREQY